This T cell receptor beta chain was captured in a study of blood T cell repertoires in COVID-19. Study context: The origin of the acute and convalescent COVID-19 samples was the United States, Italy and Spain. PBMCs, B-cell-depleted T cells, or T cells were the source of the cDNA or gDNA that made up the material.

The CDR3 loop spans 16 amino acids. With V trimmed by 2 bases and J by 3 bases, 7 bases remained unmatched. CDR1 is MNHNY and CDR2 is SVGAGI in the germline V gene (reference sequence). Study processing details: By means of reference gene primer amplification, nucleated cell counts were estimated. TCRdb's table, derived via immunoSEQ multiplex PCR, lists solely in-frame clones and lacks some. Clonal size and the V and J genes are those of that table, whereas D and trimming came from the DNA. The table shows approximately 70,000 clones, with around 89% occurring only once. The chain joins TRBV6-6 to TRBJ1-5, with TRBD1 matching 7 bases. Specimen: peripheral blood. The receptor's source is a woman aged 55-70 years with acute or convalescent COVID-19. In nucleotides, the CDR3 is TGTGCCAGCAGTTACGTGACAGGGCAAATCAATCAGCCCCAGCATTTT. It yields the protein CASSYVTGQINQPQHF.